Presented here are 16 T cell receptor beta chains from one specimen sequenced in a study of OX40 agonist ivuxolimab in advanced cancers. Assay used: immunoSEQ multiplex PCR; TCRdb lists only in-frame clones, some missing. Seen here are around 10,000 clones, about three quarters observed once, and the top ten hold about 17%. This specimen consisted of CD4+ or CD8+ T cells sorted from blood, obtained in a trial of the OX40 agonist ivuxolimab. The origin of the receptors is an adult with an advanced solid tumor such as melanoma, head and neck, liver or kidney cancer.

This clone is judged medium-sized. The chain employs TRBV2 and TRBJ2-7, with TRBD1 as a possible D gene (5 bases). Germline V gene data show CDR1 as SNHLY and CDR2 as FYNNEI. The V gene lost 3 bases and the J gene lost 5 bases, with 11 bases spanning the gap. The CDR3 contains 13 residues. The CDR3 bases are TGTGCCAGCAGTGACTCCAGGGTCCACGAGCAGTACTTC. As protein: CASSDSRVHEQYF.

The rearrangement uses TRBV28 and TRBJ1-2; the D is unclear. The V end was cut by 3 bases, the J end by 6 bases, with 11 bases between. This CDR3 comprises 13 residues. The V gene's germline CDR1 is MDHEN and CDR2 SYDVKM. The CDR3 DNA follows: TGTGCCAGCAGTTTTCGGCCCGGCGATGGCTACACCTTC. Translated, it gives CASSFRPGDGYTF.

The V call is TRBV5-8, the J call TRBJ2-1; D gene unclear. V dropped 1 base and J dropped 7 bases, with 9 bases sitting between them. Per the germline V gene, CDR1 is SGHTS and CDR2 is YDEGEE. This CDR3 comprises 13 residues. CDR3 sequence (DNA): TGTGCCAGCAGCTTGCCTCCGAAGAATGAGCAGTTCTTC. Translation gives CASSLPPKNEQFF. Full variable domain (outside the CDR3, taken from reference TRBV5-8 and TRBJ2-1): EAGVTQSPTHLIKTRGQQATLRCSPISGHTSVYWYQQALGLGLQFLLWYDEGEERNRGNFPPRFSGRQFPNYSSELNVNALELEDSALYLCASSLPPKNEQFFGPGTRLTVL.

V and J are TRBV9 and TRBJ2-3, with 8 bases identical to TRBD2. This CDR3 spans 15 amino acids. Germline V gives CDR1 SGDLS, CDR2 YYNGEE. The V gene end was trimmed by 6 bases and the J gene end by 6 bases; junction bases not matched to a gene: 12. The CDR3 coding sequence is TGTGCCAGCAACCCCAGCGGGAGCCCAGGGGATACGCAGTATTTT. Its translation is CASNPSGSPGDTQYF.

The rearrangement links TRBV27 to TRBJ2-5, with 11 bases that match TRBD2. Germline CDR1 is MNHEY and CDR2 is SMNVEV (reference sequence). This CDR3 region has 15 residues. V lost 3 bases to trimming and J lost 5 bases; unmatched junction nucleotides: 5. CDR3 amino acids: CASSFTSGRGETQYF. Written as DNA, the CDR3 is TGTGCCAGCAGTTTCACTAGCGGGAGAGGGGAGACCCAGTACTTC.

This chain connects TRBV12-5 to TRBJ2-7, with a possible D match to TRBD2 (6 bases). This CDR3 is built from 14 residues. The V gene lost 6 bases and the J gene lost 0 bases, with 12 bases spanning the gap. From germline, CDR1 is LGHNT and CDR2 FRNRAP. This CDR3 reads CASGGGRSSYEQYF. The CDR3 DNA sequence: TGTGCTAGTGGGGGGGGACGGTCCTCCTACGAGCAGTACTTC. The whole variable domain, remainder taken from reference TRBV12-5 and TRBJ2-7, is DARVTQTPRHKVTEMGQEVTMRCQPILGHNTVFWYRQTMMQGLELLAYFRNRAPLDDSGMPKDRFSAEMPDATLATLKIQPSEPRDSAVYFCASGGGRSSYEQYFGPGTRLTVT.

Of note for this clone: The junction and the germline gene differ at one end; a read error may be behind it. In the same sample, other DNA sequences code for this CDR3. The rearrangement links TRBV2 to TRBJ1-2; a weak D match, TRBD1 (5 bases). CDR3 size: 11 residues. In germline, CDR1 is SNHLY, CDR2 FYNNEI. As DNA, the CDR3 is TGTGCCAGCAGGGGGGTTGATGGCTACACCTTT. Its protein product is CASRGVDGYTF.

The chain uses TRBV7-2 and TRBJ2-1; D ambiguous. Per germline, CDR1 SGHTA and CDR2 FQGNSA. The CDR3 sequence is 13 residues long. V gave up 4 bases and J gave up 2 bases, with 6 bases separating them. CDR3 loop: CASSYSPYNEQFF. The CDR3 DNA follows: TGTGCCAGCAGCTACTCTCCCTACAATGAGCAGTTCTTC.

The genes are TRBV6-5 and TRBJ1-1; possibly TRBD1 for D (5 bases). The germline CDR1 and CDR2 sequences are MNHEY and SVGAGI. CDR3 length equals 11 residues. The ends were cut back, 6 bases at V and 7 bases at J, with 9 bases in the middle. CDR3 in amino acids: CASRTAYEAFF. CDR3 nucleotides: TGTGCCAGCAGGACAGCCTATGAAGCTTTCTTT.

The chain combines TRBV9 with TRBJ2-5; D is undetermined. The end of the DNA fits TRBJ2-7 better, so the J call may be wrong. Germline V gene data show CDR1 as SGDLS and CDR2 as YYNGEE. This CDR3 comprises 14 residues. The CDR3 DNA sequence: TGTGCCAGCAGCGCCGCTAGTGCCGCCTACGAGCAGTACTTC. Amino acids: CASSAASAAYEQYF.

In DNA form, the CDR3 reads TGTGCCAGCAGTTTAGGACAGGGGGCGCGCGAGCAGTACTTC. Translation: CASSLGQGAREQYF. V usage is TRBV27 and J usage is TRBJ2-7; TRBD1 matches at 11 bases. The CDR3 runs to 14 residues. Trimming at V came to 2 bases and at J to 6 bases, leaving 3 bases not matched to a gene. Per germline, CDR1 MNHEY and CDR2 SMNVEV (reference sequence).

This clone occurred a few times. This chain joins TRBV6-4 and TRBJ2-3; the D gene could be TRBD1 or TRBD2 (5 bases each). Trimming pared 2 bases from V and 4 bases from J, leaving 13 bases between. Germline V CDR1 and CDR2: MRHNA, SNTAGT. There are 15 residues in the CDR3. CDR3 loop: CASSDNGGRPDTQYF. CDR3 sequence (DNA): TGTGCCAGCAGTGACAATGGGGGACGCCCAGATACGCAGTATTTT.

J is TRBJ2-6 and V is TRBV15; 8 bases match TRBD1. The CDR3 covers 18 residues. The V segment lost 2 bases and the J segment 0 bases; nucleotides outside the gene matches: 6. CDR1 and CDR2 (germline): LNHNV, YYDKDF (reference sequence). In nucleotides, the CDR3 is TGTGCCACCAGCAGAACCCGGGACAGGTCCTCTGGGGCCAACGTCCTGACTTTC. Translation gives CATSRTRDRSSGANVLTF.

The rearrangement links TRBV7-9 to TRBJ2-7, with D unclear. The CDR3 loop spans 16 amino acids. CDR1 and CDR2 from the germline V gene are SEHNR and FQNEAQ (reference sequence). Trimming left V 0 bases short and J 6 bases short, with 18 bases between. CDR3 DNA: TGTGCCAGCAGCTTAGCGCTCAAGGGCAACCTAGGCGAGCAGTACTTC. The encoded protein is CASSLALKGNLGEQYF.

This chain joins TRBV27 and TRBJ2-1, with TRBD2 identical over 11 bases. V lost 4 bases, J lost 8 bases, and 10 bases stayed unmatched. The germline V gene encodes CDR1 MNHEY and CDR2 SMNVEV (reference sequence). CDR3 size: 16 residues. The CDR3 DNA is TGTGCCAGCAGTTCCCATAGCGGGAGGGTCTGGGATGAGCAGTTCTTC. It encodes CASSSHSGRVWDEQFF.

The V call is TRBV6-4, the J call TRBJ2-7, with 7 bases matching TRBD1. V lost 6 bases to trimming and J lost 5 bases; unmatched junction nucleotides: 10. Germline lookup yields CDR1 MRHNA and CDR2 SNTAGT. There are 14 residues in the CDR3. DNA of the CDR3: TGTGCCAGCAGGTCGACAGGGCTAATCGACGAGCAGTACTTC. Translating gives CASRSTGLIDEQYF.